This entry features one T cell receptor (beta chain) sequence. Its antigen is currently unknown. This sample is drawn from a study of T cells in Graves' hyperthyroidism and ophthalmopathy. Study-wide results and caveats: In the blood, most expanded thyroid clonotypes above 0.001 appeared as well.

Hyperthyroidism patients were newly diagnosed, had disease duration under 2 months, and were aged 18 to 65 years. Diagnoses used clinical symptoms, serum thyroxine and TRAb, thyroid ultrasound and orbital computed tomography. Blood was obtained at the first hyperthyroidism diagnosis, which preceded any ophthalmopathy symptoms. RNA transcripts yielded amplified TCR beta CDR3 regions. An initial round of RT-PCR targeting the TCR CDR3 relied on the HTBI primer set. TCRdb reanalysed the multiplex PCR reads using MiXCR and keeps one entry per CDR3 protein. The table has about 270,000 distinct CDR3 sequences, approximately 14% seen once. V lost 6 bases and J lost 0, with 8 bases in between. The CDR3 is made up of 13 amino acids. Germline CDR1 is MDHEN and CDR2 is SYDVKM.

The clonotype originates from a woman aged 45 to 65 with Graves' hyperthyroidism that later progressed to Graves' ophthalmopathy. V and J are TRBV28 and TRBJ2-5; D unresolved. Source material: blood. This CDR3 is CASSSEYQETQYF. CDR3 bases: TGTGCCAGCAGCTCAGAGTACCAAGAGACCCAGTACTTC.